Listed here is a single T cell receptor (beta chain). In the source study's methods: Amplification of reference gene primers provided the estimated nucleated cell counts. Libraries were prepared by immunoSEQ multiplex PCR; TCRdb keeps only in-frame clonotypes and omits some of them. D and trimming come from the DNA, and the V and J calls and clone size come from that table. Here the sample spans about 170,000 clones, around nine tenths being singletons. These data are taken from a study of blood T cell repertoires in COVID-19. At the level of the study: The United States, Italy and Spain supplied acute and convalescent COVID-19 samples. PBMCs, B-cell-depleted T cells, or T cells provided the cDNA or gDNA that made up the material.

The CDR3 loop spans 14 amino acids. The ends were cut back, 7 bases at V and 6 bases at J, with 16 bases in the middle. Germline V gene sequence: CDR1 SEHNR, CDR2 FQNEAQ (reference sequence). Sequenced input: peripheral blood. This receptor was taken from a man aged 45-65 years who had recovered from COVID-19. This rearrangement joins TRBV7-9 to TRBJ2-1, with TRBD2 as a possible D gene (6 bases). In DNA, the CDR3 is TGTGCCAGCACCCCGGGACTCCTTATCAATGAGCAGTTCTTC. Protein product: CASTPGLLINEQFF.